The T cell receptor beta chain described here comes from a study of CD8 T cells in ankylosing spondylitis. Trimming shortened V by 4 bases and J by 9 bases, and 10 bases separated the two germline ends. The CDR3 sequence is 12 residues long. Germline V lookup: CDR1 SEHNR, CDR2 FQNEAQ (reference sequence). Quantitative molecular-barcoded 5'-RACE generated the TCR beta libraries. Using its own MiXCR run on the 5' RACE reads, TCRdb lists one record per CDR3 protein. This table holds tens of thousands of distinct CDR3 sequences, over 9% found once. Turning to this clonotype: What it binds is not known.

Notes on the study in general: Matched synovial fluid from ankylosing spondylitis patients was reported to be enriched for disease-linked clones.

The clonotype comes from a male donor with ankylosing spondylitis or in good health (not recorded which). Sequencing was done on a sample of blood, either unsorted or a sorted T cell fraction (not recorded which). V is TRBV7-9 and J is TRBJ2-1; D is uncertain. The CDR3 bases are TGTGCCAGCAGCTCCGACGACGGTGAGCAGTTCTTC. Translation: CASSSDDGEQFF.